Sequencing of this T cell receptor (beta chain) was carried out in a study of shared clonotypes between healthy human individuals. Findings of the study overall: Sampling was confined to blood; repertoires within tissues likely differ.

Adult Caucasians living in Nashville, Tennessee made up all of the donors. The data were produced by immunoSEQ multiplex PCR, yet TCRdb's version contains in-frame clones alone and is incomplete. The data contain over 300,000 clones, roughly 91% of them singletons. Of note for this clone: Its antigen is unknown.

Germline CDR1 is LGHNA and CDR2 is YSLEER. The CDR3 extends over 15 amino acids. Deletions cut 5 bases from V and 5 bases from J, with 19 bases between. Sequencing was done on a sample of memory CD8+ T cells sorted from blood. Subset described: CD45RO+ cells pooled with CCR7-negative TemRA cells. The rearrangement uses TRBV4-3 and TRBJ2-7; possible D gene TRBD2, 5 bases. The TCR comes from a man aged 18 to 30 in good health. The CDR3, as DNA: TGCGCCAGCAGCTACTCCACTAGTCTGGGCCACGAGCAGTACTTC. It translates to CASSYSTSLGHEQYF.